This TCR beta chain was observed in a study of T cells in Graves' hyperthyroidism and ophthalmopathy. Amplified TCR beta CDR3 regions came from RNA transcripts. The study used the HTBI primer set for a first-round RT-PCR of the TCR CDR3. TCRdb re-derived calls from the multiplex PCR reads in MiXCR, one entry per CDR3 protein. The sample shows about 520,000 distinct CDR3 sequences, roughly a quarter of them seen only once. This CDR3 is built from 12 residues. Germline values: CDR1 MNHEY, CDR2 SVGEGT. Trimming pared 6 bases from V and 6 bases from J, leaving 8 bases between. The sample holds many counts of this clonotype.

The sequencing input was blood. The sequence derives from a woman aged 25 to 39 with Graves' ophthalmopathy. V gene TRBV6-2 or TRBV6-3 combines with J gene TRBJ2-2; D remains ambiguous. CDR3 DNA: TGTGCCAGCAGAGGCCAGGCCGGGGAGCTGTTTTTT. This codes for CASRGQAGELFF.